Here is one T cell receptor beta chain with its context. The antigen remains undetermined. Germline CDR1 MDHEN, CDR2 SYDVKM. Trimming pared 3 bases from V and 5 bases from J, leaving 14 bases between. The CDR3 contains 15 residues. The source material, RNA transcripts, was used to amplify TCR beta CDR3 regions. With the HTBI primer set, the TCR CDR3 went through a first round of RT-PCR. TCRdb re-derived calls from the multiplex PCR reads in MiXCR, one entry per CDR3 protein. This sample has 300,000 to 400,000 distinct CDR3 sequences, with about 18% found just once. This sample is part of a study of T cells in Graves' hyperthyroidism and ophthalmopathy. Broader study findings: Most thyroid clonotypes expanded above 0.001 were also detected in blood. Prediction of ophthalmopathy progression came a median around 6.1 months pre-onset.

Graves' hyperthyroidism was deemed stable absent ophthalmopathy progression within 18 months. Source material for PBMCs was more than 9.5 ml fresh peripheral blood. The TCR comes from a woman between 45 and 60 years old with Graves' hyperthyroidism. Sequencing was carried out using blood. J is TRBJ1-5 and V is TRBV28; a weak D match, TRBD1 (5 bases). The CDR3: CASSLGRRAYQPQHF. In DNA form, the CDR3 reads TGTGCCAGCAGTTTGGGTCGCAGGGCTTATCAGCCCCAGCATTTT.